This T cell receptor beta chain was identified during a study of post-analysis software for immune sequencing data. Presence of unique molecular identifiers characterized the TCR beta cDNA libraries. One entry per CDR3 protein results from TCRdb running MiXCR on the PCR reads. The repertoire consists of approximately 730,000 distinct CDR3 sequences, with 25% to 30% occurring once and the leading ten covering around 0.6%. General observations from the study: Among roughly five TRBV segments more frequent in patients than controls were TRBV5-6, TRBV5-1 and TRBV20-1. F-measure co-clustering was strong for batch-matched samples.

On this clonotype itself: As yet, its antigen is unknown.

Germline assignment: CDR1 DFQATT and CDR2 SNEGSKA (reference sequence). V was cut by 4 bases and J by 4 bases, with 13 bases left in between. CDR3 length: 13 amino acids. The sequencing input was blood. The sequence was collected from a girl aged 10-17 years with multiple sclerosis. The V gene is TRBV20-1, the J gene TRBJ1-2, with a possible D match to TRBD1 (5 bases). The CDR3 here is CSATIDSVYGYTF. CDR3 coding DNA: TGCAGTGCTACGATCGACAGTGTCTATGGCTACACCTTC.